The next 10 T cell receptor beta chains were all read from a single sample in a study of T cell clonality in common variable immunodeficiency (dated by TCRdb to 2013 to 2016). The library was produced with the immunoSEQ multiplex PCR assay. The table comes from immuneACCESS by way of TCRdb, which keeps in-frame sequences with V and J called. Part of the clones is missing from these tables; in studies checked, under half for an unresolved V gene and the rest for unknown reasons. The sample comprises roughly 30,000 clones, and every one was counted more than once. The ten largest clones take up 4.5% of the sample. The sample comprised peripheral blood mononuclear cells. The receptor set was obtained from a person aged 18 to 75 in good health.

This clone was seen repeatedly, ten times or more. The CDR3 is CASSPAPDFSYEQYF. Incomplete CDR3 DNA: TGTGCCAGCAGCCCCGCGCCCGACTTTTCCTACGAG. This chain joins TRBV7-3 and TRBJ2-7; D is unclear. The read comes to an end 3 residues before the CDR3 does, leaving the germline J gene to fill in the end. The CDR3 totals 15 residues. Germline values: CDR1 SGHTA, CDR2 FQGTGA. Trimming removed 5 bases from V and 1 base from J, with 15 bases in between.

The DNA read from the CDR3 is TGCAGTGCCCAGCTAGCGGGCGTCTACGAG. It yields the protein CSAQLAGVYE. The full CDR3 reads CSAQLAGVYEAFF. The chain couples TRBV20-1 to TRBJ1-1; D not certain. Read data end 3 residues before the CDR3 end; the end is taken from the germline J gene. The CDR3 loop spans 13 amino acids. Germline V gives CDR1 DFQATT, CDR2 SNEGSKA (reference sequence).

This clone was counted many times. Read sequence stops 3 residues before the CDR3 end, and the germline J gene provides the missing end. The rearrangement links TRBV6-1 to TRBJ1-6, with 7 bases lining up with TRBD1. The germline V gene encodes CDR1 MNHNS and CDR2 SASEGT. With 4 bases clipped from V and 10 bases from J, the junction kept 10 bases outside the gene matches. This CDR3 is built from 15 residues. CDR3 DNA, as far as it was read: TGTGCCAGCAGTGTTACCGGGACAGTAAACTCACCC. It codes for CASSVTGTVNSP. The entire CDR3 sequence reads CASSVTGTVNSPLHF.

This clone was recorded a few times. The read halts 3 residues ahead of the CDR3 end, with the missing end drawn from the germline J gene. The chain uses TRBV6-1 and TRBJ1-2, with a tentative D call TRBD1 (5 bases). Trimming took 0 bases from V and 4 from J, leaving 12 bases between them. Germline CDR1 is MNHNS and CDR2 is SASEGT. This CDR3 has 15 amino acids. The sequenced part of the CDR3 DNA is TGTGCCAGCAGTGAAGCCCCGACAGACGTCTATGGC. It codes for CASSEAPTDVYG. The whole CDR3 protein reads CASSEAPTDVYGYTF.

This clone came up many times. Read data end 3 residues before the CDR3 end; the end is taken from the germline J gene. The chain recombines TRBV5-8 with TRBJ2-2, with TRBD1 identical over 7 bases. The CDR3 runs to 15 residues. Per the germline V gene, CDR1 is SGHTS and CDR2 is YDEGEE. CDR3 DNA (partial): TGTGCCAGCAGGGACAGGACCCAACATGATTCACCG. Residues: CASRDRTQHDSP. Given in full, the CDR3 is CASRDRTQHDSPLFF.

At least ten counts were recorded for this clone. The CDR3 bases that were read are TGCGCCAGCAGCTTGGGCCGGCTAGCGGGAGAAAATGAG. Protein product: CASSLGRLAGENE. The whole CDR3 is CASSLGRLAGENEQFF. V usage is TRBV5-1 and J usage is TRBJ2-1; 10 bases line up with TRBD2. The sequence runs out 3 residues before the end of the CDR3; the remainder is reconstructed from the germline J gene. The J segment lost 7 bases and the V segment lost 0 bases, leaving 7 bases of the junction unmatched. The CDR3 has 16 amino acids. Germline CDR1 and CDR2: SGHRS and YFSETQ.

This clone was counted at least ten times. Read data end 3 residues before the CDR3 end; the end is taken from the germline J gene. This chain uses TRBV7-2 with TRBJ2-1; D call uncertain. The CDR3 is 12 amino acids. Per germline, CDR1 SGHTA and CDR2 FQGNSA. Trimming took off 7 bases at V and 7 bases at J, with 11 bases between the two ends. CDR3 sequence reads: CASTPWRNEQFF. CDR3 DNA (partial): TGTGCCAGCACCCCTTGGCGGAATGAG. The complete variable domain, with remaining parts taken from reference TRBV7-2 and TRBJ2-1, reads GAGVSQSPSNKVTEKGKDVELRCDPISGHTALYWYRQSLGQGLEFLIYFQGNSAPDKSGLPSDRFSAERTGGSVSTLTIQRTQQEDSAVYLCASTPWRNEQFFGPGTRLTVL.

CDR3 loop: CASSPVFGGQETQYF. CDR3 DNA, as far as it was read: TGTGCCAGCAGCCCGGTCTTCGGCGGACAAGAGACC. The chain joins TRBV7-6 to TRBJ2-5; D unresolved. The read finishes 3 residues shy of the CDR3 end, and the germline J gene is used to complete it. V lost 5 bases to trimming and J lost 2 bases, with 15 bases between them. The CDR3 totals 15 residues. Looked up from germline, CDR1 is SGHVS and CDR2 is FNYEAQ.

For this clone: The read ends 3 residues shy of where the CDR3 ends; the end is completed using the germline J gene. The rearrangement uses TRBV2 and TRBJ2-5; 8 bases fit TRBD2. The CDR3 contains 16 residues. Per germline, CDR1 SNHLY and CDR2 FYNNEI. After removal of 8 bases from V and 1 base from J, the junction contained 12 bases not matched to a gene. The CDR3 reads CASRQRSSGPQETQYF. The sequenced part of the CDR3 DNA is TGTGCCAGCCGTCAGAGGTCTAGCGGGCCCCAAGAGACC.

The table lists this clone with many counts. The read ends 3 residues early relative to the CDR3; the germline J gene fills the gap. The V call is TRBV6-1, the J call TRBJ2-3, with 10 bases identical to TRBD2. The CDR3 has 15 residues. V lost 4 bases and J lost 6; bases outside the gene matches: 7. CDR1 is MNHNS and CDR2 is SASEGT in the germline V gene. Here the CDR3 reads CASSAIAGGPDTQYF. Incomplete CDR3 DNA: TGTGCCAGCAGTGCTATAGCGGGAGGTCCCGATACG.